This T cell receptor beta chain originates from a study of cytomegalovirus exposure and HLA in healthy donors. About the study: HLA-typed donors contributed about 85 million unique TCRs, which were held in an early data release. General observations from the study: The study put 150 or so TCR beta chains on its list as cytomegalovirus-associated. The number of N-insertions in an Asian-associated ancestry cluster was reportedly below the 666-donor mean in a later analysis.

The PCR had 60 Vbeta and 13 Jbeta primers. Assay: immunoSEQ multiplex PCR; the TCRdb copy retains only in-frame clones and omits some. This repertoire shows 90,000 to 130,000 clones, roughly 70% found once; its top ten account for around 0.95%. V lost 3 bases, J lost 4 bases, and 4 bases stayed unmatched. The CDR3 has 14 residues. The germline V gene encodes CDR1 SGHRS and CDR2 YFSETQ. In the case of this clone: Its target is not known.

The chain couples TRBV5-1 to TRBJ1-2; 9 bases map to TRBD1. The TCR comes from a woman younger than 45 in good health and CMV-seronegative. The sequencing sample was made of PBMCs. The CDR3 spells CASSSEDRGYGYTF. DNA of the CDR3: TGCGCCAGCAGCTCCGAGGACAGGGGCTATGGCTACACCTTC. The full variable domain, with the rest looked up from reference TRBV5-1 and TRBJ1-2, is KAGVTQTPRYLIKTRGQQVTLSCSPISGHRSVSWYQQTPGQGLQFLFEYFSETQRNKGNFPGRFSGRQFSNSRSEMNVSTLELGDSALYLCASSSEDRGYGYTFGSGTRLTVV.